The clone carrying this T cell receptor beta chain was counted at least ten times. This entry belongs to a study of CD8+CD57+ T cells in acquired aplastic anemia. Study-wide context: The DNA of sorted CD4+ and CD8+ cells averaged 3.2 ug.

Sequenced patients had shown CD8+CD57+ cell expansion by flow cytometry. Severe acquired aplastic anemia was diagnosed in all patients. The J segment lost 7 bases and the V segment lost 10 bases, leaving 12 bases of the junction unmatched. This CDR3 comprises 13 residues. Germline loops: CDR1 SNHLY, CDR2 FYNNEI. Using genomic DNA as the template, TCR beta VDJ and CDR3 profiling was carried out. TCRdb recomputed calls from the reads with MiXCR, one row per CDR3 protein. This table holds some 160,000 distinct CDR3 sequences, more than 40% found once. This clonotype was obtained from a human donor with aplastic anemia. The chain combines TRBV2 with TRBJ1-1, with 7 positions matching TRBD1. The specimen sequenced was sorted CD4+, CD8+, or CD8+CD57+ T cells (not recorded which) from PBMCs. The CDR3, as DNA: TGTGCCATCCTGACAGGGTATGACCTTGAAGCTTTCTTT. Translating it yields CAILTGYDLEAFF.